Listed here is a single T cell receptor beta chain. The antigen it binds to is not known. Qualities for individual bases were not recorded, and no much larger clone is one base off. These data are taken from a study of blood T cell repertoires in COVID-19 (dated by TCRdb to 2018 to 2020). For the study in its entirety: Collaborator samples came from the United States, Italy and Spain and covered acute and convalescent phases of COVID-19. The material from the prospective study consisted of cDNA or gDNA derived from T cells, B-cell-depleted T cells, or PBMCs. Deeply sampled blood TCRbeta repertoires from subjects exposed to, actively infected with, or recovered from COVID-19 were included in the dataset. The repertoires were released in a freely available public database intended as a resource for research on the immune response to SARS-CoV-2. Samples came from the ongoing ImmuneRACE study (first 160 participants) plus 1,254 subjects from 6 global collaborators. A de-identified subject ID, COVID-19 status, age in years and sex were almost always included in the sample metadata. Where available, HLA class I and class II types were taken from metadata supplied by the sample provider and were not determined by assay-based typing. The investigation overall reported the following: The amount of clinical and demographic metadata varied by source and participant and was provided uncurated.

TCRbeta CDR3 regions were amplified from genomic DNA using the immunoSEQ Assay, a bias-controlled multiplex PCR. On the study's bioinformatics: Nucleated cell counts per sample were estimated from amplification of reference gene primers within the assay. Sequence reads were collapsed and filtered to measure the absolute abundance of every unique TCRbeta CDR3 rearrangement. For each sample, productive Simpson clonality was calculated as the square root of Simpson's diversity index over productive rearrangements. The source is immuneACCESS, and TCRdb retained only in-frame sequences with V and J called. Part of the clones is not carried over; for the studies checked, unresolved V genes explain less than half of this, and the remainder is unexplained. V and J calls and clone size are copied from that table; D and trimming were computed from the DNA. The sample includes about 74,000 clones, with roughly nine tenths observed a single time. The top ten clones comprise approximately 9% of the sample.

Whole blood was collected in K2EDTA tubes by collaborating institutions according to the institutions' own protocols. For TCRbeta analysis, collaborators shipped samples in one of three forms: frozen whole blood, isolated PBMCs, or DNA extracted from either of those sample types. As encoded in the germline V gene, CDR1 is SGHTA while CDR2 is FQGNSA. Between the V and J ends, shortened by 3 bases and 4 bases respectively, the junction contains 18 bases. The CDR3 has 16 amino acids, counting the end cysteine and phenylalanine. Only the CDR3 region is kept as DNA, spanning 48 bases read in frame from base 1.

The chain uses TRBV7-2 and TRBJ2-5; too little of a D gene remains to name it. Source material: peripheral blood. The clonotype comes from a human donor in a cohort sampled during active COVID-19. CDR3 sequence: CASSFGQRFLRETQYF. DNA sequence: TGTGCCAGCAGCTTTGGGCAGAGATTCCTCAGAGAGACCCAGTACTTC.